This is a list of T cell receptor beta chains from one sample in a study of beta chain features in type 1 diabetes. TCRdb keeps only in-frame clones here, not all; method: immunoSEQ multiplex PCR. Here the sample spans fewer than 350,000 clones, 15% to 20% being singletons. Sequencing was carried out using naive CD4+ T cells from blood. Receptors originate from a woman aged 18-29 years in good health. Both conserved end residues are part of each CDR3. D genes are given only for firm matches. Size is omitted from some rows. Given values are once, few, many or a class for expanded clones.

CDR3 length,V gene,clone size,J gene,D gene,CDR3 protein,CDR3 DNA
17,TRBV5-1,few,TRBJ2-3,TRBD2,CASSLGLRRELTDTQYF,TGCGCCAGCAGCTTGGGGCTTAGGCGGGAGCTCACAGATACGCAGTATTTT
14,TRBV30,-,TRBJ2-3,TRBD1,CAWRLGTGTDTQYF,TGTGCCTGGAGGCTAGGGACAGGCACAGATACGCAGTATTTT
14,TRBV2,once,TRBJ2-2,-,CASIRTANTGELFF,TGTGCCAGCATTAGGACAGCGAACACCGGGGAGCTGTTTTTT
16,TRBV11-2,-,TRBJ2-3,TRBD2,CASSSQRGRGTDTQYF,TGTGCCAGCAGCTCCCAGCGGGGGCGGGGCACAGATACGCAGTATTTT
13,TRBV5-1,few,TRBJ1-2,-,CASSLTSPGGYTF,TGCGCCAGCAGCTTGACAAGTCCGGGTGGCTACACCTTC
11,TRBV29-1,-,TRBJ2-7,-,CSARYSYEQYF,TGCAGCGCCAGATACTCCTACGAGCAGTACTTC
13,TRBV7-8,-,TRBJ1-2,-,CASSLPGNYGYTF,TGTGCCAGCAGCTTACCAGGGAACTATGGCTACACCTTC
14,TRBV18,-,TRBJ1-1,TRBD1,CASSGQGADTEAFF,TGTGCCAGCTCTGGACAGGGGGCGGACACTGAAGCTTTCTTT
16,TRBV18,-,TRBJ2-3,TRBD2,CASSPLAGGSTDTQYF,TGTGCCAGCTCACCGTTAGCGGGAGGTTCCACAGATACGCAGTATTTT
14,TRBV9,few,TRBJ1-1,-,CASSVAGSSTEAFF,TGTGCCAGCAGCGTAGCAGGGTCTAGCACTGAAGCTTTCTTT
16,TRBV27,few,TRBJ2-1,TRBD2,CASTDIGAGSNDEQFF,TGTGCCAGCACTGATATTGGAGCGGGGTCAAACGATGAGCAGTTCTTC
15,TRBV5-5,-,TRBJ2-3,-,CASSLVGFSTDTQYF,TGTGCCAGCAGCTTGGTCGGGTTCAGCACAGATACGCAGTATTTT
15,TRBV7-8,few,TRBJ2-7,-,CASSLSSQGTYEQYF,TGTGCCAGCAGCTTAAGTAGTCAGGGGACCTACGAGCAGTACTTC
12,TRBV29-1,few,TRBJ1-1,-,CSVERGSTEAFF,TGCAGCGTTGAACGAGGGAGCACTGAAGCTTTCTTT
15,TRBV28,-,TRBJ2-3,-,CASRGTSGGTDTQYF,TGTGCCAGCAGGGGCACATCGGGAGGCACAGATACGCAGTATTTT
15,TRBV4-3,few,TRBJ2-1,-,CASSQDWTTYNEQFF,TGCGCCAGCAGCCAAGACTGGACAACATACAATGAGCAGTTCTTC
18,TRBV4-1,few,TRBJ2-3,TRBD2,CASSQGRGLAGNTDTQYF,TGCGCCAGCAGCCAAGGTCGTGGACTAGCGGGGAACACAGATACGCAGTATTTT
11,TRBV19,once,TRBJ2-7,-,CASGGRDEQYF,TGTGCCAGCGGGGGGCGCGACGAGCAGTACTTC